These 15 T cell receptor beta chains were sequenced from one sample in a study of CD8+ T cells in alopecia areata (dated by TCRdb to the late 2010s). Library method: the immunoSEQ multiplex PCR assay. For TCR sequencing, RNA was extracted from every sample and reverse transcribed into cDNA to serve as template. The immuneACCESS repertoire file appears here via TCRdb, limited to in-frame rearrangements. These files lack a portion of the clones; in checked studies, under half of the deficit traces to unresolved V genes, and the cause of the others is not known. The sample records about 150,000 clones, 62% of which are singletons. 36% of the sample lies in the top ten. The source material was CD8+ T cells sorted from blood. All receptors derive from a human donor in good health.

The rearrangement links TRBV5-1 to TRBJ2-3; D unresolved. The ends were cut back, 3 bases at V and 4 bases at J, with 27 bases in the middle. CDR3 length: 19 amino acids. Germline loops: CDR1 SGHRS, CDR2 YFSETQ. The DNA for the CDR3 is TGCGCCAGCAGCTGGCGCGTGGATTTAGCAGGTTTCCCCGCAGATACGCAGTATTTT. Translation gives CASSWRVDLAGFPADTQYF. Full variable domain (missing parts from reference TRBV5-1 and TRBJ2-3): KAGVTQTPRYLIKTRGQQVTLSCSPISGHRSVSWYQQTPGQGLQFLFEYFSETQRNKGNFPGRFSGRQFSNSRSEMNVSTLELGDSALYLCASSWRVDLAGFPADTQYFGPGTRLTVL.

This clone was seen a few times. The rearrangement links TRBV5-1 to TRBJ2-2, with D unresolved. The CDR3 is made up of 12 amino acids. Germline V CDR1 and CDR2: SGHRS, YFSETQ. V was clipped by 5 bases and J by 4 bases, with 6 bases between them. The CDR3 region has the DNA TGCGCCAGCAGGGTGGTCACCGGGGAGCTGTTTTTT. Translating gives CASRVVTGELFF.

There are a few counts of this clone. CDR3 sequence (DNA): TGTGCCAGCGACTCGTCAACCTCTGGGGCCAACGTCCTGACTTTC. Protein sequence: CASDSSTSGANVLTF. The chain joins TRBV2 to TRBJ2-6; D is undetermined. The CDR3 sequence is 15 residues long. V lost 8 bases and J 0 bases, leaving 11 bases between the germline ends. CDR1 SNHLY and CDR2 FYNNEI come from the germline V gene.

V is TRBV13 and J is TRBJ2-1; D is unresolved. Between the trimmed V and J ends, which lost 5 bases and 5 bases, there was a span of 4 bases. Germline assignment: CDR1 PRHDT and CDR2 FYEKMQ (reference sequence). The CDR3 spans 11 residues. The CDR3 protein is CASSQNNEQFF. As DNA, the CDR3 is TGTGCCAGCAGCCAAAACAATGAGCAGTTCTTC.

The chain links TRBV7-8 to TRBJ2-3, with no clear D. The CDR3 covers 12 residues. Trimming stripped 5 bases from V and 4 bases from J, with 7 bases between. Germline V gives CDR1 SGHVS, CDR2 FQNEAQ. The DNA for the CDR3 is TGTGCCAGCAGCGTCCCTGCAGATACGCAGTATTTT. Protein product: CASSVPADTQYF.

This clone appeared once. The J gene is TRBJ2-3, the V gene TRBV15; tentatively, D is TRBD1 (6 bases). The V end lost 3 bases, the J end lost 3 bases, and 19 bases lay between the germline ends. This CDR3 region has 17 residues. Germline CDR1 LNHNV, CDR2 YYDKDF (reference sequence). CDR3 protein: CATSSQSTIQGTDTQYF. CDR3 bases: TGTGCCACCAGCAGCCAGTCGACCATACAGGGAACAGATACGCAGTATTTT.

The chain carries TRBV2 and TRBJ2-1; D remains ambiguous. The V end was cut by 6 bases, the J end by 11 bases, with 17 bases between. Germline V gene lookup returns CDR1 SNHLY and CDR2 FYNNEI. The CDR3 spans 13 residues. The CDR3 is CASSGTPPIKQFF. CDR3 sequence (DNA): TGTGCCAGCAGCGGAACCCCCCCGATTAAGCAGTTCTTC.

V is TRBV7-9 and J is TRBJ2-1; D is unresolved. Trimming left V 3 bases short and J 15 bases short, with 12 bases between. The CDR3 runs 11 residues. Germline V CDR1 and CDR2: SEHNR, FQNEAQ (reference sequence). The CDR3 DNA is TGTGCCAGCAGCTTCCAAGGTGATGGGTTCTTC. This gives the protein CASSFQGDGFF.

This clone was counted once. This sample also contains other DNA sequences that code for the same CDR3. V gene TRBV9 combines with J gene TRBJ1-1; TRBD1 is a possible D gene (5 bases). The CDR3 has 12 amino acids. The V end lost 2 bases, the J end lost 4 bases, and 6 bases lay between the germline ends. Germline V CDR1 and CDR2: SGDLS, YYNGEE. The CDR3 region has the DNA TGTGCCAGCAGCGTCGGGGGCACTGAAGCTTTCTTT. Translating it yields CASSVGGTEAFF.

The chain links TRBV29-1 to TRBJ2-6, with 8 bases fitting TRBD1. V lost 7 bases to trimming and J lost 1 base; unmatched junction nucleotides: 12. This CDR3 has 17 amino acids. The germline V gene has CDR1 SQVTM and CDR2 ANQGSEA. The CDR3 region has the DNA TGCAGCGCCTATCAGGGGGCGCAAGGGTCTGGGGCCAACGTCCTGACTTTC. Translation: CSAYQGAQGSGANVLTF.

This clone was counted only a few times. This rearrangement joins TRBV5-1 to TRBJ1-2, with a tentative D call TRBD1 (5 bases). The length of the CDR3 is 16 residues. Looked up from germline, CDR1 is SGHRS and CDR2 is YFSETQ. V was clipped by 5 bases and J by 2 bases, with 19 bases between them. The CDR3 is CASRLEGAYRNYGYTF. The CDR3 DNA reads as TGCGCCAGCAGATTAGAAGGGGCCTACCGAAACTATGGCTACACCTTC.

The V and J genes are TRBV9 and TRBJ2-3; D is uncertain. With 3 bases removed from V and 2 bases from J, the gap between germline ends came to 16 bases. From germline, CDR1 is SGDLS and CDR2 YYNGEE. The CDR3 totals 16 residues. CDR3 in amino acids: CASSAVHTETTDTQYF. The CDR3 bases are TGTGCCAGCAGCGCGGTCCACACAGAAACCACAGATACGCAGTATTTT.

This clone was picked up a small number of times. The V call is TRBV7-9, the J call TRBJ1-2; the D is unclear. This CDR3 is built from 13 residues. Germline V gives CDR1 SEHNR, CDR2 FQNEAQ (reference sequence). V dropped 11 bases and J dropped 2 bases, with 15 bases sitting between them. The CDR3, as DNA: TGTGCCGTAAAAGGGAACCTCAACTATGGCTACACCTTC. Translation gives CAVKGNLNYGYTF.

This chain uses TRBV2 with TRBJ2-1, with D possibly TRBD2 on 6 matching bases. Trimming stripped 7 bases from V and 4 bases from J, with 20 bases between. Germline V CDR1 and CDR2: SNHLY, FYNNEI. There are 16 residues in the CDR3. CDR3 DNA sequence: TGTGCCAGCACAGCAGGCGGGAAGTCATCATACAATGAGCAGTTCTTC. The encoded protein is CASTAGGKSSYNEQFF.

Comment on this clone: Within the sample, other DNA sequences also encode this same CDR3. This chain connects TRBV5-1 to TRBJ2-7; tentatively, D is TRBD2 (6 bases). CDR1 SGHRS and CDR2 YFSETQ come from the germline V gene. Deletions cut 4 bases from V and 0 bases from J, with 11 bases between. This CDR3 region has 14 residues. The CDR3 region has the DNA TGCGCCAGCAGCCCTCTCGGGAGCTCCTACGAGCAGTACTTC. It is translated as CASSPLGSSYEQYF.